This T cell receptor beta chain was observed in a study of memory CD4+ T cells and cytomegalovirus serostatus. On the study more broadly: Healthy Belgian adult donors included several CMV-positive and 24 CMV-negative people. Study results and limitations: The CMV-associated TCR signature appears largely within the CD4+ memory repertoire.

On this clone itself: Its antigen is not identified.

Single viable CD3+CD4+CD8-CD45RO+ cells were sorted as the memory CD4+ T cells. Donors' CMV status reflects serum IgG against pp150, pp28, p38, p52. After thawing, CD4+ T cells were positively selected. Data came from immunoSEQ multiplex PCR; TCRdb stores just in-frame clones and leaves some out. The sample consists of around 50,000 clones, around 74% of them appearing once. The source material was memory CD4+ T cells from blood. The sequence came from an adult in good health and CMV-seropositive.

This CDR3 reads CASSQDPGTIYGYTF. The CDR3 coding sequence is TGTGCCAGCAGCCAAGACCCGGGGACAATCTATGGCTACACCTTC. The V call is TRBV4-2, the J call TRBJ1-2, with D maybe TRBD1 (6 bases). In germline, CDR1 is LGHNA, CDR2 YNFKEQ. V dropped 0 bases and J dropped 4 bases, with 12 bases sitting between them. The CDR3 extends over 15 amino acids.